The 23 T cell receptor beta chains in this list originate from one sample, sequenced in a study of sequential checkpoint blockade in melanoma. Data came from immunoSEQ multiplex PCR; TCRdb stores just in-frame clones and leaves some out. The table has tens of thousands of clones, roughly 86% seen once; the top ten hold less than 7%. Sample treatment: randomized to nivolumab then ipilimumab (arm A) or the reverse (arm B). The sample in question was CD8+ T cells sorted from blood (inferred from file names), obtained from a patient given nivolumab and ipilimumab in sequence. These receptors originate from a human donor with melanoma.

V is TRBV6-5 and J is TRBJ2-7; 8 nucleotides line up with TRBD1. Germline assignment: CDR1 MNHEY and CDR2 SVGAGI. The CDR3 is made up of 15 amino acids. The junction had 9 bases not matched to a gene; V was cut back by 6 bases and J by 2 bases. CDR3 sequence reads: CASSQLRDRTYEQYF. For the CDR3, the DNA is TGTGCCAGCAGCCAACTCAGGGACAGGACCTACGAGCAGTACTTC.

The chain employs TRBV28 and TRBJ2-5; tentative D call: TRBD2 (6 bases). The CDR3 is made up of 12 amino acids. V gave up 6 bases and J gave up 12 bases, with 17 bases separating them. The V gene's germline CDR1 is MDHEN and CDR2 SYDVKM. The CDR3 protein is CASRGRRPGEYF. The CDR3 DNA is TGTGCCAGCAGGGGGCGGAGACCGGGGGAGTACTTC.

The chain recombines TRBV11-2 with TRBJ1-4, with D tentatively TRBD1 (5 bases). The germline V gene has CDR1 SGHAT and CDR2 FQNNGV. The CDR3 loop spans 15 amino acids. Trimming left V 1 base short and J 6 bases short, with 12 bases between. In DNA, the CDR3 is TGTGCCAGCAGCTTAGCCCCGAAGGGGCATGAAAAACTGTTTTTT. The encoded protein is CASSLAPKGHEKLFF.

The chain uses TRBV28 and TRBJ2-7; 8 nucleotides align to TRBD2. Trimming at V came to 3 bases and at J to 7 bases, leaving 8 bases not matched to a gene. The CDR3 has 14 residues. Per germline, CDR1 MDHEN and CDR2 SYDVKM. The CDR3 is CASSFGGDYLEQYF. The CDR3 coding sequence is TGTGCCAGCAGTTTCGGGGGGGATTATTTGGAGCAGTACTTC.

V is TRBV21-1 and J is TRBJ1-5; the table's D call TRBD1 went unverified against the DNA. TRBV21-1 is a recognized pseudogene. The CDR3 runs to 16 residues. In DNA form, the CDR3 reads TGTGCCAGCAGCAATCGTATGTGGCCCTTGGTTCAGCCCCAGCATTTT. It specifies CASSNRMWPLVQPQHF.

This chain links TRBV14 with TRBJ1-1; 7 positions match TRBD1. Trimming at V came to 2 bases and at J to 3 bases, leaving 3 bases not matched to a gene. CDR1 is SGHDN and CDR2 is FVKESK in the germline V gene. This CDR3 region has 14 residues. The CDR3: CASSQTGAYTEAFF. CDR3 nucleotide sequence: TGTGCCAGCAGCCAAACAGGGGCCTACACTGAAGCTTTCTTT. Filled out from reference TRBV14 and TRBJ1-1, the complete variable domain reads EAGVTQFPSHSVIEKGQTVTLRCDPISGHDNLYWYRRVMGKEIKFLLHFVKESKQDESGMPNNRFLAERTGGTYSTLKVQPAELEDSGVYFCASSQTGAYTEAFFGQGTRLTVV.

This clone was counted once. The chain joins TRBV15 to TRBJ2-5; D perhaps matches TRBD2 (5 bases). TRBJ2-7 matches the DNA end more closely, so the J call is doubtful. This CDR3 comprises 13 residues. Germline V lookup: CDR1 LNHNV, CDR2 YYDKDF (reference sequence). CDR3 nucleotides: TGTGCCACCAGCTTGGACTCGACCTACGAGCAGTACTTC. Translated: CATSLDSTYEQYF.

The chain has TRBV5-5 and TRBJ1-1; no clear D gene. The CDR3 runs 18 residues. The ends were cut back, 0 bases at V and 1 base at J, with 19 bases in the middle. The V gene's germline CDR1 is SGHKS and CDR2 YYEKEE (reference sequence). The DNA for the CDR3 is TGTGCCAGCAGCTTGGACGTCAGGCACGAGTGGTGGAACACTGAAGCTTTCTTT. Translation: CASSLDVRHEWWNTEAFF.

The J gene is TRBJ2-2, the V gene TRBV5-6, with 7 bases identical to TRBD2. The CDR3 runs 16 residues. V lost 6 bases to trimming and J lost 5 bases; unmatched junction nucleotides: 13. The germline V gene has CDR1 SGHDT and CDR2 YYEEEE. The CDR3 DNA follows: TGTGCCAGCAACAATAGGGACTACCTCTCTACCGGGGAGCTGTTTTTT. It specifies CASNNRDYLSTGELFF.

This clone was seen only once. The V and J genes are TRBV4-1 and TRBJ2-3; D perhaps matches TRBD2 (5 bases). Trimming removed 2 bases from V and 1 base from J, with 19 bases in between. This CDR3 contains 18 residues. The germline V gene has CDR1 MGHRA and CDR2 YSYEKL. DNA of the CDR3: TGCGCCAGCAGCCAAATTGGGGAGCCCCGCTCGGGCACAGATACGCAGTATTTT. Protein product: CASSQIGEPRSGTDTQYF.

V and J are TRBV5-1 and TRBJ1-4; D is possibly TRBD1 (5 bases). The V gene's germline CDR1 is SGHRS and CDR2 YFSETQ. The CDR3 sequence is 17 residues long. Trimming took 7 bases from V and 0 from J, leaving 19 bases between them. The CDR3 here is CASATADPISTNEKLFF. CDR3 DNA sequence: TGCGCCAGCGCGACAGCCGACCCGATCTCAACTAATGAAAAACTGTTTTTT.

This clone was counted between two and nine times. CDR3 in DNA: TGTGCCAGCAGTTTAGGGGACAGGGGGCTATCCTACGAGCAGTACTTC. This translates into CASSLGDRGLSYEQYF. This rearrangement joins TRBV5-6 to TRBJ2-7; 12 bases are shared with TRBD1. The CDR3 length is 16 residues. J lost 1 base, V lost 5 bases, and 7 bases had no gene match. Germline loops: CDR1 SGHDT, CDR2 YYEEEE.

The chain combines TRBV27 with TRBJ2-3; D unclear. V was cut by 4 bases and J by 6 bases, with 11 bases left in between. CDR1 is MNHEY, CDR2 SMNVEV, per germline (reference sequence). This CDR3 spans 13 amino acids. The CDR3 is CASSWALSDTQYF. The DNA for the CDR3 is TGTGCCAGCAGTTGGGCTCTTTCGGATACGCAGTATTTT.

The rearrangement uses TRBV4-2 and TRBJ2-7; maybe TRBD1 (5 bases). The CDR3 is 12 amino acids. Trimming took off 0 bases at V and 7 bases at J, with 7 bases between the two ends. Germline values: CDR1 LGHNA, CDR2 YNFKEQ. CDR3 loop: CASSQEGVEQYF. The CDR3 coding sequence is TGTGCCAGCAGCCAAGAAGGGGTTGAGCAGTACTTC.

V and J are TRBV7-9 and TRBJ1-4, with D unclear. The CDR3 totals 14 residues. Germline loops: CDR1 SEHNR, CDR2 FQNEAQ (reference sequence). Trimming removed 4 bases at V and 4 bases at J, with 10 bases between. The CDR3 loop reads CASSSPESNEKLFF. The CDR3 nucleotides are TGTGCCAGCAGCTCCCCGGAGAGTAATGAAAAACTGTTTTTT.

This sequence joins TRBV10-3 and TRBJ2-1, with 12 bases that match TRBD2. The trim removed 8 bases at V and 3 bases at J, leaving 5 bases unmatched. Germline CDR1 reads ENHRY; CDR2 reads SYGVKD. This CDR3 contains 15 residues. The CDR3 nucleotides are TGTGCCATCGCCCTGACTAGCGGGAGCTACAATGAGCAGTTCTTC. This encodes CAIALTSGSYNEQFF.

The chain links TRBV4-1 to TRBJ1-5; D unclear. The CDR3 is made up of 15 amino acids. Germline CDR1 is MGHRA and CDR2 is YSYEKL. V was shortened by 0 bases and J by 0 bases, with 6 bases between the two germline ends. CDR3 coding DNA: TGCGCCAGCAGCCAAGATGGGCGTAGCAATCAGCCCCAGCATTTT. Translated, it gives CASSQDGRSNQPQHF.

This clone was detected a few times. The chain is built from TRBV6-5 and TRBJ1-4, with 9 nucleotides matching TRBD1. With V trimmed by 5 bases and J by 7 bases, 8 bases remained unmatched. Germline CDR1 reads MNHEY; CDR2 reads SVGAGI. The length of the CDR3 is 15 residues. CDR3 loop: CASSTHTGGREKLFF. The CDR3 coding sequence is TGTGCCAGCAGTACTCATACAGGGGGCCGTGAAAAACTGTTTTTT.

The chain links TRBV29-1 to TRBJ1-1; no reliable D call. The CDR3 consists of 11 residues. In germline, CDR1 is SQVTM, CDR2 ANQGSEA. The V and J ends lost 1 base and 3 bases respectively, with 3 bases between them. The CDR3 loop is CSVEVDTEAFF. In DNA form, the CDR3 reads TGCAGCGTTGAAGTCGACACTGAAGCTTTCTTT.

This clone was picked up a small number of times. The rearrangement uses TRBV7-9 and TRBJ2-2; 10 nucleotides line up with TRBD1. This CDR3 has 15 residues. Trimming cost V 1 base and J 6 bases; bases outside gene matches: 2. Looked up from germline, CDR1 is SEHNR and CDR2 is FQNEAQ (reference sequence). The CDR3 region has the DNA TGTGCCAGCAGCTTAGTGGGGACAGGGGCCGGGGAGCTGTTTTTT. This encodes CASSLVGTGAGELFF.

This clone was seen only a few times. The J gene is TRBJ2-7, the V gene TRBV7-9; D is possibly TRBD2 (6 bases). The V end was cut by 1 base, the J end by 3 bases, with 10 bases between. Germline CDR1 SEHNR, CDR2 FQNEAQ (reference sequence). CDR3 length equals 14 residues. The CDR3 DNA sequence: TGTGCCAGCAGCTTAGGACTAGATCTCTACGAGCAGTACTTC. It translates to CASSLGLDLYEQYF.

The V call is TRBV27, the J call TRBJ2-7; 8 bases map to TRBD1. Trimming at V came to 4 bases and at J to 6 bases, leaving 8 bases not matched to a gene. Germline loops: CDR1 MNHEY, CDR2 SMNVEV (reference sequence). The CDR3 spans 14 residues. Here the CDR3 DNA reads TGTGCCAGCAGTTACGGCAGGGGGCTGACCGAGCAGTACTTC. Translated, it gives CASSYGRGLTEQYF.

With regard to this clone: The same CDR3 is also encoded by other DNA sequences in this sample. V gene TRBV13 combines with J gene TRBJ2-3, with D perhaps matching TRBD1 (5 bases). The CDR3 extends over 14 amino acids. V was shortened by 4 bases and J by 2 bases, with 10 bases between the two germline ends. Germline V gene lookup returns CDR1 PRHDT and CDR2 FYEKMQ (reference sequence). The CDR3 sequence: CASSSKQVTDTQYF. In DNA, the CDR3 is TGTGCCAGCAGCTCCAAACAGGTCACAGATACGCAGTATTTT. Combining the CDR3 with reference TRBV13 and TRBJ2-3 gives the whole variable domain AAGVIQSPRHLIKEKRETATLKCYPIPRHDTVYWYQQGPGQDPQFLISFYEKMQSDKGSIPDRFSAQQFSDYHSELNMSSLELGDSALYFCASSSKQVTDTQYFGPGTRLTVL.